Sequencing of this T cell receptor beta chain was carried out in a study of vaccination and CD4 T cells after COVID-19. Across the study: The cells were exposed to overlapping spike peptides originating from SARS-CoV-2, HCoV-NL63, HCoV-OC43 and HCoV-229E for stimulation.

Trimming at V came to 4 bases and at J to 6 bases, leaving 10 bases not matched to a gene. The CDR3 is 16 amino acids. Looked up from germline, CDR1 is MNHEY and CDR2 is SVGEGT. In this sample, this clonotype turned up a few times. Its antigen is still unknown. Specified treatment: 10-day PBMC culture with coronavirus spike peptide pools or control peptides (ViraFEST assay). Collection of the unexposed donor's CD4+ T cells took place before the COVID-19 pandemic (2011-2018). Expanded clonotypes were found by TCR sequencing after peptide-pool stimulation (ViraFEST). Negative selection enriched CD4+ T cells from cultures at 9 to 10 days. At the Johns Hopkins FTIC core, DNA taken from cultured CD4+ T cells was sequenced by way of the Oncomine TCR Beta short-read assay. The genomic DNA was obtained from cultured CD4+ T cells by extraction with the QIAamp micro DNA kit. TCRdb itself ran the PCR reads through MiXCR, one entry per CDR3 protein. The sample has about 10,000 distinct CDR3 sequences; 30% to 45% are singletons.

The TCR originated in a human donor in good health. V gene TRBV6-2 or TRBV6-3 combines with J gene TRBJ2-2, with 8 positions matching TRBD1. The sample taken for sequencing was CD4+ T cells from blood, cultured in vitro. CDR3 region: CASSWKTGAVPGELFF. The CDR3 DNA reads TGTGCCAGCAGTTGGAAGACAGGGGCGGTTCCCGGGGAGCTGTTTTTT.